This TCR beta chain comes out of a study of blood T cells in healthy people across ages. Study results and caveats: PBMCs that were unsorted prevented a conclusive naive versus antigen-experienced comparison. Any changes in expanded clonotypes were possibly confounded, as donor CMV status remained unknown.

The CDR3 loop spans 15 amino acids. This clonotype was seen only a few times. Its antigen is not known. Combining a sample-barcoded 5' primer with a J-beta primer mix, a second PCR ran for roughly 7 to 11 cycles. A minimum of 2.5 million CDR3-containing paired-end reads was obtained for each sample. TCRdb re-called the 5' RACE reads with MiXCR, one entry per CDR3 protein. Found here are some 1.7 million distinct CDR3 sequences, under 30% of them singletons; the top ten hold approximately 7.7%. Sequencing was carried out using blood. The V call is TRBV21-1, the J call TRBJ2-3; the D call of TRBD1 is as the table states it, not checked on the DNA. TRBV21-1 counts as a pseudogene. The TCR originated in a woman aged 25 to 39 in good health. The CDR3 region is CASSGAGALRDTQYF. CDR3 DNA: TGTGCCAGCAGCGGAGCGGGGGCACTAAGGGATACGCAGTATTTT.